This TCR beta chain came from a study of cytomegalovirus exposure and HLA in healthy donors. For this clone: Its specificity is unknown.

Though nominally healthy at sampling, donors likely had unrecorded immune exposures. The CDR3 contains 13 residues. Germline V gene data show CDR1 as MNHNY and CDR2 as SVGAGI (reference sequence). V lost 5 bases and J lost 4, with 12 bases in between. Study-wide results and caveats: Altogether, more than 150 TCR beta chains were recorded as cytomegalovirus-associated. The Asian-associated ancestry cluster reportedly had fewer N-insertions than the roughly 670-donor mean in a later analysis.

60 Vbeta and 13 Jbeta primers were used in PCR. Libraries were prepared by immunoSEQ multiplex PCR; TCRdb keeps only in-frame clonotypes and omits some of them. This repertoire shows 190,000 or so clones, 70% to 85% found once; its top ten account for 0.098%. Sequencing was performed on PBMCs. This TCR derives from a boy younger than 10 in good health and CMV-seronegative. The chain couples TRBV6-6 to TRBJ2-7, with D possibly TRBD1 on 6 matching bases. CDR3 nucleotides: TGTGCCAGCAGTAAACAGGGAGCATACGAGCAGTACTTC. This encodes CASSKQGAYEQYF.